Sequencing of this TCR beta chain was carried out in a study of Tregs in tolerant kidney transplant recipients. Notes on the study in general: No direct test of biological reproducibility was done here. The small number of patients limits these findings pending further validation.

After removal of 2 bases from V and 11 bases from J, the junction contained 13 bases not matched to a gene. CDR1 is MNHEY, CDR2 SVGAGI, per germline. The CDR3 sequence is 15 residues long. Notes on this clone: Its antigen is unknown.

Thawed PBMCs were FACS-sorted into unstimulated CD4+CD25+CD127- regulatory T cells, CD4+CD25- non-regulatory cells, CD4 and CD8 cells. Sequencing used immunoSEQ multiplex PCR; TCRdb keeps in-frame clones, though not all of them. The sample lists 200,000 to 300,000 clones; 65% to 85% were seen once. The sample taken for sequencing was CD4+ T cells from blood. This TCR came from a human donor in good health. This sequence joins TRBV6-5 and TRBJ2-5, with 8 bases identical to TRBD1. DNA of the CDR3: TGTGCCAGCAGTTACGGTGTCAGGGGGCTGTGGGAGCAGTACTTC. Translated: CASSYGVRGLWEQYF.